The sequence of this T cell receptor beta chain was determined in a study of OX40 agonist ivuxolimab in advanced cancers. Assay: immunoSEQ multiplex PCR; the TCRdb copy retains only in-frame clones and omits some. Of about 59,000 clones in the sample, approximately 86% were seen once. The CDR3 spans 15 residues. Germline V gene sequence: CDR1 MNHNY, CDR2 SVGAGI (reference sequence). The V segment lost 6 bases and the J segment 1 base; nucleotides outside the gene matches: 9. The starting material was CD4+ or CD8+ T cells sorted from blood, obtained in a trial of the OX40 agonist ivuxolimab. The clonotype comes from an adult with an advanced solid tumor such as melanoma, head and neck, liver or kidney cancer. The J gene is TRBJ2-7, the V gene TRBV6-6; TRBD2 matches at 7 bases. CDR3 loop: CASSELLALSYEQYF. The CDR3 DNA follows: TGTGCCAGCAGCGAACTACTAGCGCTATCCTACGAGCAGTACTTC.